The 26 T cell receptor beta chains below all came from one sample that was sequenced in a study of blood T cells in healthy people across ages. Primed by a sample-barcoded 5' primer and a J-beta primer mix, a second PCR proceeded for about 6 to 12 cycles. Via MiXCR, TCRdb re-called the 5' RACE reads, giving one row per CDR3 protein. The sample yields roughly 1,800,000 distinct CDR3 sequences, around 48% seen once. Sample: blood. These receptors were obtained from a middle-aged woman in good health.

The V gene is TRBV10-3, the J gene TRBJ2-1; 13 bases match TRBD2. Germline V gene data show CDR1 as ENHRY and CDR2 as SYGVKD. The V gene end was trimmed by 3 bases and the J gene end by 6 bases; junction bases not matched to a gene: 8. This CDR3 is built from 17 residues. CDR3 bases: TGTGCCATCAGTGAATTAACTAGCGGGGGGGTAGGCAATGAGCAGTTCTTC. This translates into CAISELTSGGVGNEQFF.

CDR3 coding DNA: TGTGCCAGCAGGGCCCTGGGGTTACAGAGGCTGGAGCAGTACTTC. Translated, it gives CASRALGLQRLEQYF. This sequence joins TRBV6-2 or TRBV6-3 and TRBJ2-7; D not resolved. The CDR3 is 15 amino acids. Per germline, CDR1 MNHEY and CDR2 SVGEGT. The germline V and J ends were trimmed by 6 bases and 7 bases, with 22 bases remaining between them.

This sequence joins TRBV4-3 and TRBJ1-2; 11 nucleotides align to TRBD1. The CDR3 extends over 16 amino acids. Trimming took 0 bases from V and 4 from J; bases not matched to a gene: 4. The germline V gene encodes CDR1 LGHNA and CDR2 YSLEER. The CDR3 region has the DNA TGCGCCAGCAGCCAAGATTGGGGGACAGGGGGCTATGGCTACACCTTC. Translation gives CASSQDWGTGGYGYTF.

The CDR3, as DNA: TGTGCCAGCAGTAATCAGGGCGGGGAACGCGGCTACACCTTC. Protein product: CASSNQGGERGYTF. The J gene is TRBJ1-2, the V gene TRBV7-4; the D gene is possibly TRBD1 (5 bases). Germline V gene sequence: CDR1 SGHVT, CDR2 SQSDAQ. This CDR3 is 14 amino acids long. V was cut by 6 bases and J by 8 bases, with 19 bases left in between. The full variable domain, completed using reference TRBV7-4 and TRBJ1-2, is GAGVSQSPRYKVAKRGRDVALRCDSISGHVTLYWYRQTLGQGSEVLTYSQSDAQRDKSGRPSGRFSAERPERSVSTLKIQRTEQGDSAVYLCASSNQGGERGYTFGSGTRLTVV.

The chain uses TRBV12-3 or TRBV12-4 and TRBJ1-2; 8 bases map to TRBD1. V was clipped by 6 bases and J by 9 bases; unmatched bases: 6. This CDR3 contains 12 residues. In nucleotides, the CDR3 is TGTGCCAGCAGCCGTACAGGGGGTAGCTACACCTTC. Its translation: CASSRTGGSYTF.

The V call is TRBV4-2, the J call TRBJ2-5; D not resolved. Gene TRBJ2-7 matches the end of the DNA better, so the J call may be wrong. Germline CDR1 is LGHNA and CDR2 is YNFKEQ. CDR3 length: 15 amino acids. The CDR3 reads CASSQDLNLGYEQYF. DNA for the CDR3: TGTGCCAGCAGCCAAGATCTAAACCTAGGCTACGAGCAGTACTTC.

This clonotype was observed a handful of times. This sequence joins TRBV29-1 and TRBJ2-1; 10 positions match TRBD2. Trimming at V came to 7 bases and at J to 4 bases, leaving 10 bases not matched to a gene. This CDR3 comprises 15 residues. Germline V lookup: CDR1 SQVTM, CDR2 ANQGSEA. DNA for the CDR3: TGCAGCGGAGCGGGGGGGCCAAATTTGTACAATGAGCAGTTCTTC. Translating it yields CSGAGGPNLYNEQFF.

The rearrangement joins TRBV5-1 to TRBJ2-7; no reliable D call. V shed 0 bases and J shed 3 bases, with 13 bases lying between them. The CDR3 totals 15 residues. CDR1 and CDR2 (germline): SGHRS, YFSETQ. The CDR3 sequence is CASSLAIGQSYEQYF. DNA of the CDR3: TGCGCCAGCAGCTTGGCTATCGGGCAGAGCTACGAGCAGTACTTC.

The chain uses TRBV7-2 and TRBJ2-3; 14 bases align to TRBD2. The CDR3 has 18 residues. Trimming at V came to 0 bases and at J to 4 bases, leaving 6 bases not matched to a gene. Looked up from germline, CDR1 is SGHTA and CDR2 is FQGNSA. The CDR3 loop reads CASSLAGTSGGRPDTQYF. The CDR3 DNA is TGTGCCAGCAGCTTAGCGGGGACTAGCGGGGGCAGGCCAGATACGCAGTATTTT.

The table lists this clonotype with a few counts. This chain links TRBV4-2 with TRBJ2-3; D remains ambiguous. The V gene's germline CDR1 is LGHNA and CDR2 YNFKEQ. The V gene lost 0 bases and the J gene lost 3 bases, with 13 bases spanning the gap. The CDR3 loop spans 16 amino acids. The DNA of the CDR3 is TGTGCCAGCAGCCAAGAACTCGGATTTGGGACAGATACGCAGTATTTT. Residues: CASSQELGFGTDTQYF.

V gene TRBV2 combines with J gene TRBJ2-3; 7 nucleotides match TRBD2. Looked up from germline, CDR1 is SNHLY and CDR2 is FYNNEI. The CDR3 runs to 14 residues. V dropped 7 bases and J dropped 0; count of bases not matched to a gene: 4. The CDR3 DNA sequence: TGTGCCAGCAAGGGGCGGGGGAGCACAGATACGCAGTATTTT. Its translation is CASKGRGSTDTQYF.

This clonotype occurred a few times. This chain joins TRBV20-1 and TRBJ2-1, with 9 bases aligning to TRBD2. Trimming cost V 4 bases and J 3 bases; bases outside gene matches: 10. The CDR3 is 16 amino acids. Germline CDR1 reads DFQATT; CDR2 reads SNEGSKA (reference sequence). CDR3 sequence reads: CSATGTGTSRYNEQFF. CDR3 coding DNA: TGCAGTGCTACTGGAACCGGGACTAGCCGCTACAATGAGCAGTTCTTC.

This clonotype was recorded a few times. V is TRBV6-5 and J is TRBJ2-7; TRBD1 agrees at 9 bases. Trimming cost V 3 bases and J 1 base; bases outside gene matches: 4. This CDR3 has 15 residues. Germline V gene data show CDR1 as MNHEY and CDR2 as SVGAGI. The CDR3 sequence is CASSYGTGISYEQYF. The CDR3 DNA reads as TGTGCCAGCAGTTATGGGACAGGGATTTCCTACGAGCAGTACTTC.

This chain connects TRBV12-3 or TRBV12-4 to TRBJ2-6, with no clear D. Trimming took 5 bases from V and 2 from J, leaving 10 bases between them. The CDR3 covers 15 residues. CDR3 amino acids: CASSTRTAGANVLTF. Written as DNA, the CDR3 is TGTGCCAGCAGTACACGGACGGCTGGGGCCAACGTCCTGACTTTC.

The V gene is TRBV27, the J gene TRBJ2-1, with 9 bases lining up with TRBD2. V gave up 6 bases and J gave up 5 bases; unmatched junction bases: 11. The germline V gene has CDR1 MNHEY and CDR2 SMNVEV (reference sequence). The CDR3 consists of 16 residues. CDR3 amino acids: CASSLKRGEANNEQFF. For the CDR3, the DNA is TGTGCCAGCAGCTTGAAGCGGGGGGAGGCCAACAATGAGCAGTTCTTC.

The chain is built from TRBV21-1 and TRBJ2-1; the listed D gene, TRBD1, was not tested against the DNA. TRBV21-1 is a pseudogene segment. The CDR3 covers 14 residues. The CDR3 here is CASRRAGARYEQFF. CDR3 DNA: TGTGCCAGCAGAAGGGCAGGGGCGAGGTACGAGCAGTTCTTC.

The rearrangement joins TRBV10-3 to TRBJ1-6; D perhaps matches TRBD1 (5 bases). Germline CDR1 and CDR2: ENHRY and SYGVKD. V lost 6 bases to trimming and J lost 7 bases, with 16 bases between them. The CDR3 loop spans 15 amino acids. CDR3 DNA sequence: TGTGCCATCAGGGAATGGGCAGGGAGAAATTCACCCCTCCACTTT. Translation: CAIREWAGRNSPLHF.

This clonotype was counted a few times. The chain links TRBV20-1 to TRBJ2-5; D ambiguous. V shed 6 bases and J shed 4 bases, with 18 bases lying between them. Germline CDR1 DFQATT, CDR2 SNEGSKA (reference sequence). The CDR3 is made up of 14 amino acids. CDR3 DNA sequence: TGCAGTGCAATGCAACGGAACACGGGAGAGACCCAGTACTTC. The encoded protein is CSAMQRNTGETQYF.

Only a few counts were recorded for this clonotype. The chain joins TRBV6-6 to TRBJ1-2, with 11 positions matching TRBD1. V lost 5 bases and J lost 2; bases outside the gene matches: 4. The CDR3 consists of 15 residues. Germline CDR1 and CDR2: MNHNY and SVGAGI (reference sequence). CDR3 protein: CASSTGQGANYGYTF. In DNA form, the CDR3 reads TGTGCCAGCAGTACCGGACAGGGGGCGAACTATGGCTACACCTTC.

The rearrangement links TRBV4-3 to TRBJ2-3; no clear D. This CDR3 spans 15 amino acids. The germline V gene encodes CDR1 LGHNA and CDR2 YSLEER. Trimming stripped 1 base from V and 1 base from J, with 9 bases between. This CDR3 is CASSQAPDRTDTQYF. CDR3 DNA sequence: TGCGCCAGCAGCCAAGCCCCCGATCGCACAGATACGCAGTATTTT.

In this sample, this clonotype turned up many times. The chain employs TRBV12-5 and TRBJ2-3; no definite D call. The CDR3 totals 12 residues. Per germline, CDR1 LGHNT and CDR2 FRNRAP. V lost 5 bases and J 0 bases, leaving 3 bases between the germline ends. CDR3 sequence: CASGPSTDTQYF. The CDR3 DNA sequence: TGTGCTAGTGGTCCAAGCACAGATACGCAGTATTTT.

On this clonotype: Sequence at one end of the junction differs from germline and may be a read error. The CDR3 coding sequence is TGTGCCAGCAGCCAAGGGGCAGTTTCCTACGAGCGGTACTTC. It is translated as CASSQGAVSYERYF. The chain carries TRBV4-2 and TRBJ2-7; D is uncertain. The CDR3 contains 14 residues. The germline CDR1 and CDR2 sequences are LGHNA and YNFKEQ.

The chain is built from TRBV10-2 and TRBJ1-2; no clear D. Germline lookup yields CDR1 WSHSY and CDR2 SAAADI. The CDR3 covers 17 residues. V was pared by 4 bases and J by 5 bases, with 23 bases between. In nucleotides, the CDR3 is TGCGCCAGCAGTGCCGAGATGAGGGATGGTTCTTCTTATGGCTACACCTTC. As protein: CASSAEMRDGSSYGYTF.

This clonotype has a handful of counts. This sequence joins TRBV20-1 and TRBJ2-1; 10 bases line up with TRBD2. In germline, CDR1 is DFQATT, CDR2 SNEGSKA (reference sequence). This CDR3 contains 14 residues. V was pared by 3 bases and J by 5 bases, with 4 bases of the junction left unmatched. The CDR3 region has the DNA TGCAGTGCTAGGACTAGCGGGCCCCACAATGAGCAGTTCTTC. Its translation is CSARTSGPHNEQFF.

V and J are TRBV20-1 and TRBJ2-5, with D possibly TRBD2 on 6 matching bases. CDR1 is DFQATT, CDR2 SNEGSKA, per germline (reference sequence). The CDR3 spans 14 residues. V lost 5 bases and J lost 2, with 15 bases in between. The CDR3 DNA is TGCAGTGCTGGACTAACGGGGGTACAAGAGACCCAGTACTTC. It codes for CSAGLTGVQETQYF.

This clonotype was counted once. This chain links TRBV12-3 or TRBV12-4 with TRBJ2-5; a weak D match, TRBD2 (6 bases). The length of the CDR3 is 15 residues. Trimming cost V 2 bases and J 5 bases, with 15 bases left between them. The CDR3 reads CASSLLGGRTETQYF. The CDR3 DNA reads as TGTGCCAGCAGTTTATTGGGGGGTAGAACGGAGACCCAGTACTTC.